This T cell receptor beta chain was recovered during a study of tumor-infiltrating lymphocytes in primary liver carcinoma. Points from the study as a whole: Tumor region pairs overlapped more than did tumor-adjacent and tumor-blood pairs. Compared with blood, tumor repertoires held significantly more in their top 250 clones.

Turning to this clonotype: Its antigen is as yet unknown.

Total RNA and DNA came together from approximately 20-30 mg of bulk tissue without cell sorting. Using a constant-region primer together with ProtoScript II reverse transcriptase, TCR beta cDNA was made from about 490 ng of total RNA. Construction of TCR beta libraries relied on three successive nested multiplex PCR rounds employing slightly modified ARM-PCR. The first two PCR rounds used TRBV1-TRBV30 forward primers with a C-beta reverse primer, around 10 cycles each. One entry per CDR3 protein, called by TCRdb with MiXCR from the multiplex PCR reads. The sample lists 65,000 to 80,000 distinct CDR3 sequences; 60% to 80% were seen once. The CDR3 contains 15 residues. Germline CDR1 is SGHAT and CDR2 is FQNNGV. V was pared by 5 bases and J by 2 bases, with 15 bases between.

The chain employs TRBV11-2 and TRBJ2-5; possibly TRBD1 or TRBD2 for D (5 bases each). The sequence derives from a man between 40 and 49 years old with primary liver carcinoma and hepatitis B virus infection. Sequenced material: liver tumor tissue from sampling region 4. As to subset: tumor region T4, right-lateral pole. The CDR3 region is CASSRQGRDQETQYF. In nucleotides, the CDR3 is TGTGCCAGCAGCCGCCAGGGACGGGATCAAGAGACCCAGTACTTC. The full variable domain, its missing parts supplied by reference TRBV11-2 and TRBJ2-5, is EAGVAQSPRYKIIEKRQSVAFWCNPISGHATLYWYQQILGQGPKLLIQFQNNGVVDDSQLPKDRFSAERLKGVDSTLKIQPAKLEDSAVYLCASSRQGRDQETQYFGPGTRLLVL.